This TCR beta chain was recorded in a study of CD8+ T cells in alopecia areata. Study-wide context: The study gave tofacitinib for 6 to 18 months, then 6 months off drug. General study points: Sequences from scalp samples also cover resident alphabeta T cells of normal skin. Higher clonality was seen in lesional scalp than in normal scalp, especially in alopecia totalis/universalis.

Treatment: oral pan-JAK inhibitor, 5-10 mg twice daily. cDNA prepared by RNA extraction and subsequent reverse transcription served as the template for sequencing. The data were produced by immunoSEQ multiplex PCR, yet TCRdb's version contains in-frame clones alone and is incomplete. Of about 110,000 clones in the sample, approximately 55% were seen once. A note on this clone: Its antigen is as yet unknown.

The V gene's germline CDR1 is SQVTM and CDR2 ANQGSEA. The CDR3 consists of 14 residues. The V end was cut by 4 bases, the J end by 3 bases, with 13 bases between. This clonotype was obtained from a human donor with alopecia areata. The sequencing used CD4+ T cells sorted from blood, collected at week 24, from a patient treated with tofacitinib. The chain links TRBV29-1 to TRBJ1-5; TRBD1 is a possible D gene (5 bases). The CDR3 here is CSVGGKEDNQPQHF. In DNA, the CDR3 is TGCAGCGTTGGGGGGAAAGAAGACAATCAGCCCCAGCATTTT.